This T cell receptor (beta chain) originates from a study of blood T cell repertoires in COVID-19. For the study at large: COVID-19 samples, acute and convalescent, were from the United States, Italy and Spain. PBMCs, B-cell-depleted T cells, or T cells were the source of the cDNA or gDNA that made up the material.

Source study methods: Nucleated cell counts were estimated from reference gene primer amplification. Libraries were prepared by immunoSEQ multiplex PCR; TCRdb keeps only in-frame clonotypes and omits some of them. V and J calls and clone size come straight from that table; D and trimming were deduced from the DNA. Of 100,000 or so clones in the sample, about 82% were seen once. CDR1 is SNHLY and CDR2 is FYNNEI in the germline V gene. This CDR3 comprises 14 residues. With V trimmed by 6 bases and J by 4 bases, 5 bases remained unmatched. The J gene is TRBJ1-5, the V gene TRBV2; TRBD1 agrees at 8 bases. The clonotype comes from a man in his forties or fifties with active or convalescent COVID-19. Sequencing was carried out using peripheral blood. The CDR3 protein is CASSGQGSNQPQHF. The DNA of the CDR3 is TGTGCCAGCAGCGGACAGGGCAGTAATCAGCCCCAGCATTTT.